These 27 T cell receptor beta chains share one sample of origin, sequenced in a study of T cells after yellow fever vaccination. TCRdb redid the calling of the 5' RACE reads with MiXCR, one entry per CDR3 protein. The table records about 350,000 distinct CDR3 sequences, over 4% of them present only once. This material consisted of PBMCs, taken 5 days after the yellow fever booster vaccination. These receptors were collected from a man aged 18 to 29 who received the YFV17D yellow fever vaccine.

In its sample, this clonotype was seen many times. This chain connects TRBV7-2 to TRBJ2-2; D is unresolved. This CDR3 spans 14 amino acids. CDR1 is SGHTA, CDR2 FQGNSA, per germline. Trimming pared 3 bases from V and 4 bases from J, leaving 9 bases between. This chain's CDR3 is CASSFRLSTGELFF. CDR3 sequence (DNA): TGTGCCAGCAGCTTCCGGTTATCCACCGGGGAGCTGTTTTTT.

The sample holds a few counts of this clonotype. V gene TRBV7-2 combines with J gene TRBJ2-3; D is possibly TRBD1 or TRBD2 (5 bases each). V shed 2 bases and J shed 1 base, with 19 bases lying between them. CDR1 is SGHTA and CDR2 is FQGNSA in the germline V gene. The CDR3 contains 18 residues. This CDR3 is CASSLSRFRASRTDTQYF. The DNA of the CDR3 is TGTGCCAGCAGCTTATCCCGCTTCAGGGCTAGCCGCACAGATACGCAGTATTTT.

V usage is TRBV28 and J usage is TRBJ2-5, with TRBD1 as a possible D gene (6 bases). The V gene's germline CDR1 is MDHEN and CDR2 SYDVKM. The CDR3 is made up of 17 amino acids. V was cut by 3 bases and J by 2 bases, with 19 bases left in between. Here the CDR3 DNA reads TGTGCCAGCAGTTTCATGGGCGCAGGGGTAGGGCAAGAGACCCAGTACTTC. It encodes CASSFMGAGVGQETQYF. The full variable domain, its missing parts supplied by reference TRBV28 and TRBJ2-5, is DVKVTQSSRYLVKRTGEKVFLECVQDMDHENMFWYRQDPGLGLRLIYFSYDVKMKEKGDIPEGYSVSREKKERFSLILESASTNQTSMYLCASSFMGAGVGQETQYFGPGTRLLVL.

This clonotype was detected ten times or more. The chain joins TRBV20-1 to TRBJ1-1, with D possibly being TRBD1 (5 bases). V was trimmed by 5 bases and J by 1 base, leaving 14 bases between them. The CDR3 is 14 residues long. From germline, CDR1 is DFQATT and CDR2 SNEGSKA (reference sequence). CDR3 protein: CSAGGGNSNTEAFF. CDR3 nucleotide sequence: TGCAGTGCTGGGGGAGGCAACTCGAACACTGAAGCTTTCTTT.

This chain joins TRBV4-1 and TRBJ2-7; 9 bases match TRBD1. The V segment lost 3 bases and the J segment 3 bases; nucleotides outside the gene matches: 6. The CDR3 runs 15 residues. The germline gives CDR1 MGHRA, CDR2 YSYEKL. Written as DNA, the CDR3 is TGCGCCAGCAGCCACCCGACAGGGGGTAACTACGAGCAGTACTTC. Translation: CASSHPTGGNYEQYF.

This clonotype was observed a few times. J is TRBJ1-5 and V is TRBV6-2 or TRBV6-3; D is unresolved. Germline values: CDR1 MNHEY, CDR2 SVGEGT. The CDR3 contains 15 residues. Trimming cost V 2 bases and J 3 bases, with 11 bases left between them. The CDR3, as DNA: TGTGCCAGCAGTTACCGAGGCAGTCACAATCAGCCCCAGCATTTT. Translated, it gives CASSYRGSHNQPQHF.

This clonotype was counted a few times. This chain links TRBV27 with TRBJ1-2, with D hard to call. From germline, CDR1 is MNHEY and CDR2 SMNVEV (reference sequence). The CDR3 has 14 residues. V was clipped by 8 bases and J by 5 bases, with 18 bases between them. The CDR3 coding sequence is TGTGCCAGCGCCCCAAGTCCGGACTTTTATGGCTACACCTTC. It codes for CASAPSPDFYGYTF.

This clonotype came up many times. The gene calls are TRBV7-3 and TRBJ2-2; D unclear. The germline CDR1 and CDR2 sequences are SGHTA and FQGTGA. V shed 6 bases and J shed 6 bases, with 11 bases lying between them. There are 13 residues in the CDR3. CDR3 nucleotides: TGTGCCAGCAGTCCCTCCTCCGCCGGGGAGCTGTTTTTT. Translating gives CASSPSSAGELFF.

This clonotype has more than one count but fewer than ten. This chain joins TRBV12-3 or TRBV12-4 and TRBJ2-2; D is perhaps TRBD1 (6 bases). V lost 4 bases and J 10 bases, leaving 13 bases between the germline ends. The CDR3 has 13 amino acids. As DNA, the CDR3 is TGTGCCAGCAGTTCACAGGGTTTTCTGGAGCTGTTTTTT. Translated, it gives CASSSQGFLELFF.

The table lists this clonotype with a few counts. The chain carries TRBV19 and TRBJ1-5; TRBD1 matches at 7 bases. J lost 0 bases, V lost 9 bases, and 2 bases had no gene match. This CDR3 is 13 amino acids long. The V gene's germline CDR1 is LNHDA and CDR2 SQIVND (reference sequence). The CDR3 DNA follows: TGTGCCAGCGACAGGGCTAGCAATCAGCCCCAGCATTTT. Amino acid sequence: CASDRASNQPQHF.

The V call is TRBV19, the J call TRBJ2-1, with TRBD1 identical over 9 bases. Germline lookup yields CDR1 LNHDA and CDR2 SQIVND (reference sequence). The CDR3 is 15 amino acids. The J segment lost 7 bases and the V segment lost 5 bases, leaving 9 bases of the junction unmatched. DNA of the CDR3: TGTGCCAGTAGTCCGTACAGGGGGCGCGAAAATGAGCAGTTCTTC. As protein: CASSPYRGRENEQFF. The variable domain in full, with the rest retrieved from reference TRBV19 and TRBJ2-1, is DGGITQSPKYLFRKEGQNVTLSCEQNLNHDAMYWYRQDPGQGLRLIYYSQIVNDFQKGDIAEGYSVSREKKESFPLTVTSAQKNPTAFYLCASSPYRGRENEQFFGPGTRLTVL.

The V call is TRBV6-2 or TRBV6-3, the J call TRBJ1-1; D not certain. Germline CDR1 is MNHEY and CDR2 is SVGEGT. This CDR3 contains 14 residues. Trimming removed 7 bases from V and 0 bases from J, with 12 bases in between. The CDR3 here is CASTNDHLNTEAFF. In DNA form, the CDR3 reads TGTGCCAGCACTAATGACCATCTGAACACTGAAGCTTTCTTT.

The chain combines TRBV29-1 with TRBJ1-1; TRBD1 might be the D (6 bases). The ends were cut back, 4 bases at V and 3 bases at J, with 12 bases in the middle. This CDR3 region has 13 residues. CDR1 and CDR2 (germline): SQVTM, ANQGSEA. CDR3: CSVGRGEDTEAFF. CDR3 coding DNA: TGCAGCGTTGGTAGGGGGGAAGACACTGAAGCTTTCTTT.

This clonotype was seen a handful of times. This sequence joins TRBV5-1 and TRBJ1-1; no reliable D call. The V and J ends lost 4 bases and 7 bases respectively, with 14 bases between them. The CDR3 runs to 13 residues. Germline assignment: CDR1 SGHRS and CDR2 YFSETQ. This CDR3 is CASSPDSGGEAFF. In DNA form, the CDR3 reads TGCGCCAGCAGCCCGGATTCAGGCGGTGAAGCTTTCTTT.

The V and J genes are TRBV18 and TRBJ1-4; perhaps TRBD1 as D (5 bases). This CDR3 has 13 amino acids. Germline CDR1 is KGHSH and CDR2 is LQKENI. V lost 3 bases and J lost 7, with 9 bases in between. In nucleotides, the CDR3 is TGTGCCAGCTCACCTTTGGGGGGTGAAAAACTGTTTTTT. The encoded protein is CASSPLGGEKLFF.

This clonotype was counted only a few times. The rearrangement uses TRBV9 and TRBJ1-2; TRBD1 matches 8 bases. CDR3 length: 13 residues. V dropped 3 bases and J dropped 5; count of bases not matched to a gene: 3. Germline V gene lookup returns CDR1 SGDLS and CDR2 YYNGEE. In nucleotides, the CDR3 is TGTGCCAGCAGCGACCGACAGGGGTATGGCTACACCTTC. Translated: CASSDRQGYGYTF.

At least ten counts were recorded for this clonotype. The CDR3 sequence: CASSLQGYDGGELFF. The CDR3 DNA reads TGTGCCAGCAGCTTACAGGGGTATGATGGCGGGGAGCTGTTTTTT. V gene TRBV7-3 combines with J gene TRBJ2-2; a possible D gene is TRBD1 (6 bases). CDR1 is SGHTA and CDR2 is FQGTGA in the germline V gene. CDR3 size: 15 residues. V lost 2 bases and J lost 7, with 14 bases in between.

This clonotype was seen only a few times. This chain uses TRBV5-1 with TRBJ2-4, with TRBD1 as a possible D gene (5 bases). The germline gives CDR1 SGHRS, CDR2 YFSETQ. The CDR3 is 17 residues long. V dropped 4 bases and J dropped 1 base, with 18 bases sitting between them. The chain's CDR3 is CASSGIDSTSAKNIQYF. CDR3 nucleotide sequence: TGCGCCAGCAGCGGGATCGACAGTACCTCTGCCAAAAACATTCAGTACTTC.

The chain joins TRBV7-2 to TRBJ2-1; D may match TRBD1 or TRBD2 (5 bases each). Germline V CDR1 and CDR2: SGHTA, FQGNSA. V was pared by 7 bases and J by 8 bases, with 18 bases between. This CDR3 has 14 residues. In nucleotides, the CDR3 is TGTGCCAGCACCCTACCCAGGGAGAGGGATGAGCAGTTCTTC. Protein product: CASTLPRERDEQFF.

This clonotype was recorded a few times. The V call is TRBV5-1, the J call TRBJ2-7, with D possibly being TRBD2 (6 bases). V was shortened by 4 bases and J by 2 bases, with 25 bases between the two germline ends. Germline V gives CDR1 SGHRS, CDR2 YFSETQ. There are 18 residues in the CDR3. The CDR3, as DNA: TGCGCCAGCAGCCCGGGTCGGGGGTTCCGTAACTCTACCTACGAGCAGTACGTC. As protein: CASSPGRGFRNSTYEQYV.

This clonotype came up a few times. The CDR3 reads CASSPGQGPYSGNTIYF. In nucleotides, the CDR3 is TGCGCCAGCTCCCCAGGGCAGGGCCCGTATTCTGGAAACACCATATATTTT. The V and J genes are TRBV10-2 and TRBJ1-3; D perhaps matches TRBD1 (5 bases). Germline CDR1 and CDR2: WSHSY and SAAADI. V was trimmed by 8 bases and J by 1 base, leaving 21 bases between them. CDR3 size: 17 residues.

The sample holds a few counts of this clonotype. The chain uses TRBV7-9 and TRBJ2-7, with D perhaps TRBD1 (5 bases). With 4 bases removed from V and 1 base from J, the gap between germline ends came to 20 bases. The CDR3 consists of 17 residues. In germline, CDR1 is SEHNR, CDR2 FQNEAQ (reference sequence). CDR3 DNA sequence: TGTGCCAGCAGCTCAACAAAGGGGTCACTCCATTCCTACGAGCAGTACTTC. Its protein is CASSSTKGSLHSYEQYF. Combining the CDR3 with reference TRBV7-9 and TRBJ2-7 gives the whole variable domain DTGVSQNPRHKITKRGQNVTFRCDPISEHNRLYWYRQTLGQGPEFLTYFQNEAQLEKSRLLSDRFSAERPKGSFSTLEIQRTEQGDSAMYLCASSSTKGSLHSYEQYFGPGTRLTVT.

This clonotype was counted only a few times. This chain connects TRBV23-1 to TRBJ2-1, with D possibly TRBD1 on 6 matching bases. TRBV23-1 is marked as an open reading frame, function uncertain. The V and J ends lost 6 bases and 5 bases respectively, with 11 bases between them. The CDR3 extends over 13 amino acids. The CDR3 here is CASSPTGNNEQFF. The DNA of the CDR3 is TGCGCCAGCAGCCCCACAGGGAACAATGAGCAGTTCTTC.

The CDR3 DNA reads TGTGCCAGCAGCTTCGGGGTATATCAGCCCCAGCATTTT. Translated, it gives CASSFGVYQPQHF. The gene calls are TRBV7-3 and TRBJ1-5; no clear D gene. Trimming left V 3 bases short and J 5 bases short, with 8 bases between. CDR3 size: 13 residues. CDR1 SGHTA and CDR2 FQGTGA come from the germline V gene.

This clonotype was seen at least ten times. The genes are TRBV5-1 and TRBJ2-3; TRBD1 agrees at 7 bases. Unmatched junction bases numbered 11, after V lost 3 bases and J lost 1 base. Germline V lookup: CDR1 SGHRS, CDR2 YFSETQ. The CDR3 is made up of 17 amino acids. CDR3 nucleotide sequence: TGCGCCAGCAGCTCCTCCCCCACAGGGGAAGGCACAGATACGCAGTATTTT. As protein: CASSSSPTGEGTDTQYF. The full variable domain, rest sourced from reference TRBV5-1 and TRBJ2-3, is KAGVTQTPRYLIKTRGQQVTLSCSPISGHRSVSWYQQTPGQGLQFLFEYFSETQRNKGNFPGRFSGRQFSNSRSEMNVSTLELGDSALYLCASSSSPTGEGTDTQYFGPGTRLTVL.

This clonotype came up a few times. V usage is TRBV29-1 and J usage is TRBJ1-6; maybe TRBD1 (6 bases). Looked up from germline, CDR1 is SQVTM and CDR2 is ANQGSEA. The CDR3 spans 13 residues. Trimming removed 2 bases from V and 9 bases from J, with 11 bases in between. The DNA for the CDR3 is TGCAGCGTTGAACGGGGGCCGAGTTCACCCCTCCACTTT. It is translated as CSVERGPSSPLHF.

CDR3 DNA sequence: TGTGCCAGCAGTGGCTGGGGGACCGAGAATGAGCAGTTCTTC. This codes for CASSGWGTENEQFF. V usage is TRBV6-5 and J usage is TRBJ2-1; the D gene could be TRBD1 or TRBD2 (5 bases each). V gave up 5 bases and J gave up 7 bases, with 15 bases separating them. The CDR3 contains 14 residues. Germline loops: CDR1 MNHEY, CDR2 SVGAGI.